Listed below are T cell receptor beta chains from one sample, sequenced in a study of control samples from healthy donors and cancer patients. Clones were sequenced by immunoSEQ multiplex PCR, and TCRdb holds only the in-frame ones, with some missing. The sample includes roughly 130,000 clones, approximately 90% of them seen just once. Sequencing was performed on blood. These TCRs come from a woman aged 25 to 39 in good health. The CDR3 runs from the conserved cysteine through the conserved F or W. The order of the fields is J gene, clone size, CDR3 length, D gene, V gene, CDR3 protein. D genes are given only for firm matches. A row's size may be missing; if present it is once, few, many or a size class.

j_call: TRBJ2-2
clone_size: few
cdr3_length: 16
d_call: .
v_call: TRBV9
cdr3_aa: CASSVGDFGVAGELFF

j_call: TRBJ2-7
clone_size: .
cdr3_length: 12
d_call: TRBD1
v_call: TRBV6-5
cdr3_aa: CASLDRGHEQYF

j_call: TRBJ2-3
clone_size: .
cdr3_length: 14
d_call: TRBD2
v_call: TRBV19
cdr3_aa: CASSLAGVRDTQYF

j_call: TRBJ2-1
clone_size: .
cdr3_length: 14
d_call: .
v_call: TRBV7-2
cdr3_aa: CASSLTGLDNEQFF

j_call: TRBJ1-5
clone_size: .
cdr3_length: 14
d_call: TRBD1
v_call: TRBV9
cdr3_aa: CASSTGTVNQPQHF

j_call: TRBJ2-1
clone_size: .
cdr3_length: 15
d_call: TRBD2
v_call: TRBV7-7
cdr3_aa: CASSLGTSGANEQFF

j_call: TRBJ2-2
clone_size: once
cdr3_length: 14
d_call: .
v_call: TRBV2
cdr3_aa: CASKQGPNTGELFF

j_call: TRBJ2-4
clone_size: .
cdr3_length: 15
d_call: .
v_call: TRBV5-6
cdr3_aa: CASSPRLLAKNIQYF

j_call: TRBJ2-5
clone_size: .
cdr3_length: 17
d_call: TRBD2
v_call: TRBV11-2
cdr3_aa: CASSRGLAGGDQETQYF

j_call: TRBJ1-1
clone_size: .
cdr3_length: 14
d_call: .
v_call: TRBV28
cdr3_aa: CASTIGGINTEAFF

j_call: TRBJ2-7
clone_size: .
cdr3_length: 14
d_call: .
v_call: TRBV11-2
cdr3_aa: CASSLEGFSYEQYF

j_call: TRBJ2-5
clone_size: .
cdr3_length: 12
d_call: .
v_call: TRBV30
cdr3_aa: CAWNIVRETQYF

j_call: TRBJ2-7
clone_size: few
cdr3_length: 15
d_call: .
v_call: TRBV6-2/TRBV6-3
cdr3_aa: CASSYSIRYGFEQYF

j_call: TRBJ2-7
clone_size: .
cdr3_length: 18
d_call: TRBD2
v_call: TRBV15
cdr3_aa: CATSRDPTSGYSSYEQYF

j_call: TRBJ1-1
clone_size: .
cdr3_length: 15
d_call: TRBD1
v_call: TRBV19
cdr3_aa: CASSTRTGTNTEAFF

j_call: TRBJ1-6
clone_size: few
cdr3_length: 15
d_call: .
v_call: TRBV27
cdr3_aa: CASSERGSYNSPLHF

j_call: TRBJ2-5
clone_size: .
cdr3_length: 15
d_call: TRBD2
v_call: TRBV15
cdr3_aa: CATSRVAGGKETQYF

j_call: TRBJ2-1
clone_size: .
cdr3_length: 13
d_call: .
v_call: TRBV30
cdr3_aa: CAWTRSSYNEQFF

j_call: TRBJ2-7
clone_size: .
cdr3_length: 14
d_call: .
v_call: TRBV27
cdr3_aa: CVSASGGLTYEQYF

j_call: TRBJ1-5
clone_size: .
cdr3_length: 14
d_call: .
v_call: TRBV6-5
cdr3_aa: CASSYEASRQPQHF

j_call: TRBJ2-2
clone_size: .
cdr3_length: 12
d_call: .
v_call: TRBV19
cdr3_aa: CASSSPRGELFF

j_call: TRBJ2-2
clone_size: .
cdr3_length: 14
d_call: .
v_call: TRBV7-3
cdr3_aa: CASSLTGPAGELFF

j_call: TRBJ1-2
clone_size: .
cdr3_length: 13
d_call: TRBD1
v_call: TRBV6-5
cdr3_aa: CASRQPGGRGYTF

j_call: TRBJ2-1
clone_size: .
cdr3_length: 11
d_call: TRBD1
v_call: TRBV5-8
cdr3_aa: CASSLNRGAFF

j_call: TRBJ1-2
clone_size: .
cdr3_length: 15
d_call: .
v_call: TRBV29-1
cdr3_aa: CSVEKGRLSSGGYTF

j_call: TRBJ1-3
clone_size: .
cdr3_length: 14
d_call: .
v_call: TRBV7-8
cdr3_aa: CASSPGGSGNTIYF

j_call: TRBJ2-1
clone_size: .
cdr3_length: 16
d_call: .
v_call: TRBV5-6
cdr3_aa: CASSLSPAGRSDEQFF

j_call: TRBJ2-5
clone_size: .
cdr3_length: 13
d_call: .
v_call: TRBV3-1/TRBV3-2
cdr3_aa: CASSTGYQETQYF

j_call: TRBJ2-1
clone_size: .
cdr3_length: 13
d_call: .
v_call: TRBV5-6
cdr3_aa: CASSLAWGNEQFF

j_call: TRBJ2-2
clone_size: .
cdr3_length: 13
d_call: .
v_call: TRBV7-3
cdr3_aa: CASRGGGAGELFF

j_call: TRBJ1-1
clone_size: .
cdr3_length: 15
d_call: .
v_call: TRBV19
cdr3_aa: CASSTAVGGGAEAFF

j_call: TRBJ2-1
clone_size: .
cdr3_length: 15
d_call: .
v_call: TRBV24-1
cdr3_aa: CATSDLSRRGNEQFF

j_call: TRBJ2-3
clone_size: .
cdr3_length: 13
d_call: .
v_call: TRBV7-2
cdr3_aa: CASSIQVTDTQYF

j_call: TRBJ2-7
clone_size: .
cdr3_length: 16
d_call: .
v_call: TRBV19
cdr3_aa: CASSMSGRAYSYEQYF

j_call: TRBJ2-1
clone_size: .
cdr3_length: 15
d_call: TRBD1
v_call: TRBV5-1
cdr3_aa: CASSSRTGKKDEQFF

j_call: TRBJ2-1
clone_size: .
cdr3_length: 13
d_call: TRBD2
v_call: TRBV11-3
cdr3_aa: CASSSLAGYEQFF

j_call: TRBJ2-7
clone_size: .
cdr3_length: 15
d_call: .
v_call: TRBV6-5
cdr3_aa: CASSYSFTAGDEQYF

j_call: TRBJ2-3
clone_size: few
cdr3_length: 17
d_call: .
v_call: TRBV4-1
cdr3_aa: CASSPSTGGANTDTQYF

j_call: TRBJ1-5
clone_size: .
cdr3_length: 15
d_call: .
v_call: TRBV24-1
cdr3_aa: CATSGNRVVGQPQHF

j_call: TRBJ2-2
clone_size: .
cdr3_length: 16
d_call: TRBD1
v_call: TRBV5-1
cdr3_aa: CASSGGGTGNTGELFF

j_call: TRBJ1-4
clone_size: once
cdr3_length: 15
d_call: .
v_call: TRBV2
cdr3_aa: CASSDDTGINEKLFF

j_call: TRBJ1-1
clone_size: .
cdr3_length: 18
d_call: TRBD1
v_call: TRBV7-9
cdr3_aa: CASSLVCEPGTGNTEAFF

j_call: TRBJ1-1
clone_size: .
cdr3_length: 12
d_call: .
v_call: TRBV29-1
cdr3_aa: CSGLAWGTEAFF

j_call: TRBJ2-2
clone_size: few
cdr3_length: 15
d_call: TRBD2
v_call: TRBV6-4
cdr3_aa: CASSDGTSDTGELFF

j_call: TRBJ2-1
clone_size: .
cdr3_length: 15
d_call: TRBD2
v_call: TRBV5-4
cdr3_aa: CASSLTSGRENEQFF

j_call: TRBJ2-1
clone_size: .
cdr3_length: 13
d_call: .
v_call: TRBV9
cdr3_aa: CASSVASGREQFF

j_call: TRBJ2-7
clone_size: .
cdr3_length: 11
d_call: .
v_call: TRBV6-5
cdr3_aa: CASSYSGEQYF

j_call: TRBJ2-2
clone_size: .
cdr3_length: 15
d_call: .
v_call: TRBV21-1
cdr3_aa: CATNPTGGITGELFF

j_call: TRBJ2-1
clone_size: .
cdr3_length: 13
d_call: .
v_call: TRBV5-4
cdr3_aa: CASRGYSYNEQFF

j_call: TRBJ1-6
clone_size: .
cdr3_length: 14
d_call: TRBD1
v_call: TRBV9
cdr3_aa: CASSVGGGDSPLHF

j_call: TRBJ1-2
clone_size: .
cdr3_length: 14
d_call: TRBD1
v_call: TRBV30
cdr3_aa: CAWTGGINYYGYTF

j_call: TRBJ1-5
clone_size: .
cdr3_length: 15
d_call: .
v_call: TRBV18
cdr3_aa: CASSSLERGNQPQHF

j_call: TRBJ2-1
clone_size: .
cdr3_length: 16
d_call: TRBD2
v_call: TRBV30
cdr3_aa: CAWSPGLAGVLDEQFF